The sequence of this T cell receptor (beta chain) was determined in a study of T cell responses to AZD1222 COVID-19 vaccine. Study-wide context: Pooled samples include second doses given at about 4 or 12 weeks.

CDR3 length: 15 amino acids. Trimming stripped 3 bases from V and 0 bases from J, with 11 bases between. Germline values: CDR1 SNHLY, CDR2 FYNNEI. Generated by immunoSEQ multiplex PCR, the TCRdb table keeps only in-frame clones and is missing some. This sample has about 160,000 clones, with around 91% found just once. The TCR originated in an adult in good health. Sequencing used peripheral blood, obtained on day 0 of AZD1222 vaccination. V is TRBV2 and J is TRBJ1-2; no definite D call. The CDR3 nucleotides are TGTGCCAGCAGTGACGACGGGAGTACTAACTATGGCTACACCTTC. It yields the protein CASSDDGSTNYGYTF.